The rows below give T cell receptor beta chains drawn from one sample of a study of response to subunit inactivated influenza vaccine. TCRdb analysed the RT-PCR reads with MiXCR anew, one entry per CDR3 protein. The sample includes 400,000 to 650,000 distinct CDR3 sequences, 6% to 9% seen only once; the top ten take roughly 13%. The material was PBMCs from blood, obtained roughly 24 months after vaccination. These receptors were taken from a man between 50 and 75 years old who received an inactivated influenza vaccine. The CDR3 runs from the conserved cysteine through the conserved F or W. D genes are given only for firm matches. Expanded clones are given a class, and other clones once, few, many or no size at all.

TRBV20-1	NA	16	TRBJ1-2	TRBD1	CSARDTGTGALYGYTF	TGCAGTGCTAGAGACACCGGGACAGGGGCTCTCTATGGCTACACCTTC
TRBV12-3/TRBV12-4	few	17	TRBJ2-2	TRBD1	CASRVDRGQTNTGELFF	TGTGCCAGCAGGGTAGACAGGGGCCAGACGAACACCGGGGAGCTGTTTTTT
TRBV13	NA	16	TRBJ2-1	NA	CASSSLTERTDNEQFF	TGTGCCAGCAGCTCCCTAACAGAACGAACCGACAATGAGCAGTTCTTC
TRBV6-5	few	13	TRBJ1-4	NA	CASSYSTTEKLFF	TGTGCCAGCAGTTACTCGACTACTGAAAAACTGTTTTTT
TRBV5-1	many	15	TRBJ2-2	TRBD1	CASSIQTGETGELFF	TGCGCCAGCAGCATCCAGACAGGGGAAACCGGGGAGCTGTTTTTT
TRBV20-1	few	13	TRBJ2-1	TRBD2	CSVSGTSAYEQFF	TGCAGTGTCTCCGGGACTAGTGCTTATGAGCAGTTCTTC
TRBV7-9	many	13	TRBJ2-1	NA	CASSPRTLGEQFF	TGTGCCAGCAGCCCAAGAACCTTAGGGGAGCAGTTCTTC
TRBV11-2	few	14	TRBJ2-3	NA	CASSFGRVTDTQYF	TGTGCCAGCAGCTTCGGGCGGGTCACAGATACGCAGTATTTT
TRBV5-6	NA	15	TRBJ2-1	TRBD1	CASSLFTQGSTKQFF	TGTGCCAGCAGCTTGTTCACACAGGGGTCTACGAAGCAGTTCTTC
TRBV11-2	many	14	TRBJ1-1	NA	CASSLDRGGTEAFF	TGTGCCAGCAGCTTAGATCGGGGGGGCACTGAAGCTTTCTTT
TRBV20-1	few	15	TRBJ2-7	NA	CSASGGQVARYEQYF	TGCAGTGCTAGTGGTGGTCAGGTGGCGAGATACGAGCAGTACTTC
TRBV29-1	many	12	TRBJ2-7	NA	CSVEDVENEQYF	TGCAGCGTTGAAGATGTGGAGAACGAGCAGTACTTC
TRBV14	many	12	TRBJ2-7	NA	CASSQRKYEQYF	TGTGCCAGCAGCCAACGGAAGTACGAGCAGTACTTC
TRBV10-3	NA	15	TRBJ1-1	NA	CAISEVKGMNTEAFF	TGTGCCATCAGTGAGGTAAAGGGAATGAACACTGAAGCTTTCTTT
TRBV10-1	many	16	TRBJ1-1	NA	CASSESKVRVVTEAFF	TGCGCCAGCAGTGAGTCGAAAGTCAGGGTTGTCACTGAAGCTTTCTTT
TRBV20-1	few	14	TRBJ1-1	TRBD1	CSARNTGGGTEAFF	TGCAGTGCTAGAAATACAGGGGGAGGCACTGAAGCTTTCTTT
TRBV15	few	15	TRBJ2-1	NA	CATSIGLAGINEQFF	TGTGCCACCAGCATTGGGCTAGCTGGAATTAATGAGCAGTTCTTC
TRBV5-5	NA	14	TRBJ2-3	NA	CASSSGALADTQYF	TGTGCCAGCAGCTCTGGGGCCCTCGCCGATACGCAGTATTTT
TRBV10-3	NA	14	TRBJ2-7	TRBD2	CATLGLERGYEQYF	TGTGCCACCTTAGGGTTAGAGCGGGGGTACGAGCAGTACTTC
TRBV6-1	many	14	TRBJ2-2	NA	CASCTGTNTGELFF	TGTGCCAGCTGTACCGGGACGAACACCGGGGAGCTGTTTTTT
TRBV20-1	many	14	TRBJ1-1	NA	CSARDMREGSEAFF	TGCAGTGCTAGAGATATGAGGGAAGGGAGTGAAGCTTTCTTT
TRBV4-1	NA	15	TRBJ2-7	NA	CASSQVDGVSYEQYF	TGCGCCAGCAGCCAAGTGGATGGGGTCTCCTACGAGCAGTACTTC
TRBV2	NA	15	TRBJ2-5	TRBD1	CASSPLGQLQETQYF	TGTGCCAGCAGCCCCCTGGGACAGCTCCAAGAGACCCAGTACTTC
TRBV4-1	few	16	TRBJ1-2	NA	CASSQDWFRQGNGYTF	TGCGCCAGCAGCCAAGATTGGTTTCGGCAGGGGAATGGCTACACCTTC
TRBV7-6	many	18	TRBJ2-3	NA	CASSLSTVGLTSTDTQYF	TGTGCCAGCAGCTTATCAACCGTTGGGCTTACTAGCACAGATACGCAGTATTTT
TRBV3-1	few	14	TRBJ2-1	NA	CASSQGQFYNEQFF	TGTGCCAGCAGCCAAGGTCAGTTTTACAATGAGCAGTTCTTC
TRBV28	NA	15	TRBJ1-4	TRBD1	CASSPGQSTNEKLFF	TGTGCCAGCAGTCCGGGACAGTCAACTAATGAAAAACTGTTTTTT
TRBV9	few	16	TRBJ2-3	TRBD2	CASSSPASGRRDTQYF	TGTGCCAGCAGCTCCCCAGCCAGCGGGAGGCGAGATACGCAGTATTTT
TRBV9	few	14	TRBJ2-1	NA	CASSVSPAAREQFF	TGTGCCAGCAGCGTGTCCCCAGCCGCCCGCGAGCAGTTCTTC
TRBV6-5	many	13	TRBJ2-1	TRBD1	CASSWDRYNEQFF	TGTGCCAGCAGTTGGGACAGGTACAATGAGCAGTTCTTC
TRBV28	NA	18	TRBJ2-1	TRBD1	CASSSIAPMDRQYNEQFF	TGTGCCAGCAGTTCCATAGCCCCAATGGACAGGCAATACAATGAGCAGTTCTTC